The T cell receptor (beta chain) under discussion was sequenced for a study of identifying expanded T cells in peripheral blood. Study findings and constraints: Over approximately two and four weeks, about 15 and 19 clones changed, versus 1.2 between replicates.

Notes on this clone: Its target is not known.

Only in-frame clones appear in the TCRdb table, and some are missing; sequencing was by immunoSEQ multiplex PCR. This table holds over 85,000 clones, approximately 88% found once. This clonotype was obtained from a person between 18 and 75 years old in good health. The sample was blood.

The CDR3 DNA sequence: TGTGCCAGCAGTGACCACTCAGGGGGATACTACGAGCAGTACTTC. It specifies CASSDHSGGYYEQYF. V is TRBV28 and J is TRBJ2-7, with 7 bases identical to TRBD1. In germline, CDR1 is MDHEN, CDR2 SYDVKM. The CDR3 has 15 residues. The ends lost 5 bases at V and 3 bases at J; junction bases unmatched: 10.